Each of the 10 T cell receptor beta chains below was sequenced from the same sample in a study of blood T cells in healthy people across ages. The second PCR ran about 6 to 11 cycles with a sample-barcoded 5' primer and J-beta primers. TCRdb ran MiXCR on the 5' RACE reads and lists one entry per CDR3 protein. The sample comprises 780,000 or so distinct CDR3 sequences, approximately 25% of which are singletons, and 3.7% rests with the top ten. These data also featured in a second study, about T cells of mothers and their children.

The sequenced sample was blood. These receptors originate from a boy between 10 and 17 years old in good health.

In this sample, this clonotype turned up a few times. The chain has TRBV27 and TRBJ1-5; tentatively, D is TRBD1 (6 bases). The CDR3 totals 15 residues. Trimming cost V 4 bases and J 7 bases, with 17 bases left between them. Germline-derived CDR1 and CDR2 are MNHEY and SMNVEV (reference sequence). CDR3 sequence: CASSWSGESWQPQHF. DNA for the CDR3: TGTGCCAGCAGTTGGTCAGGGGAATCGTGGCAGCCCCAGCATTTT.

The chain links TRBV7-9 to TRBJ1-4; no clear D. The germline gives CDR1 SEHNR, CDR2 FQNEAQ (reference sequence). Between the trimmed V and J ends, which lost 6 bases and 2 bases, there was a span of 10 bases. The CDR3 has 14 amino acids. CDR3 residues: CASSRIQTNEKLFF. DNA for the CDR3: TGTGCCAGCAGTCGAATCCAGACTAATGAAAAACTGTTTTTT.

This clonotype has just a few counts. Germline is not matched at one junction end, which may reflect a read error. The V gene is TRBV13, the J gene TRBJ2-5, with D maybe TRBD1 (5 bases). The CDR3 spans 13 residues. CDR1 and CDR2 from the germline V gene are PRHDT and FYEKMQ (reference sequence). The CDR3 loop is CAGSPQGGETQYF. In DNA form, the CDR3 reads TGTGCCGGCAGCCCTCAGGGTGGTGAGACCCAGTACTTC.

This clonotype was detected only a few times. This rearrangement joins TRBV9 to TRBJ2-5; TRBD2 is a possible D gene (6 bases). Trimming left V 6 bases short and J 6 bases short, with 18 bases between. This CDR3 spans 14 amino acids. Germline V CDR1 and CDR2: SGDLS, YYNGEE. The CDR3 DNA reads as TGTGCCAGCACTCGCGGGACCCTAATGCAGACCCAGTACTTC. Protein: CASTRGTLMQTQYF.

V usage is TRBV7-8 and J usage is TRBJ2-5; the D is unclear. The CDR3 is 14 amino acids. V was cut by 5 bases and J by 7 bases, with 17 bases left in between. Per germline, CDR1 SGHVS and CDR2 FQNEAQ. CDR3 sequence: CASSPSPPSGTQYF. The CDR3, as DNA: TGTGCCAGCAGCCCGAGCCCTCCGTCTGGGACCCAGTACTTC.

This clonotype showed up just a few times. This rearrangement joins TRBV7-2 to TRBJ1-6; D not resolved. The V end lost 0 bases, the J end lost 7 bases, and 7 bases lay between the germline ends. CDR3 length: 14 amino acids. The germline V gene encodes CDR1 SGHTA and CDR2 FQGNSA. Here the CDR3 reads CASSLATGNSPLHF. The CDR3 bases are TGTGCCAGCAGCTTAGCAACGGGAAATTCACCCCTCCACTTT.

CDR3 coding DNA: TGTGCCAGCTCACCAACGACACCGAATGAAGCTTTCTTT. Translation: CASSPTTPNEAFF. The rearrangement links TRBV18 to TRBJ1-1; D unclear. Germline V CDR1 and CDR2: KGHSH, LQKENI. This CDR3 has 13 amino acids. V was pared by 2 bases and J by 7 bases, with 11 bases between.

This clonotype was seen a handful of times. This chain joins TRBV28 and TRBJ1-5; D unresolved. Trimming removed 8 bases at V and 0 bases at J, with 14 bases between. Germline-derived CDR1 and CDR2 are MDHEN and SYDVKM. The CDR3 contains 15 residues. The CDR3 loop is CASPAHSPSNQPQHF. Written as DNA, the CDR3 is TGTGCCAGCCCTGCCCATAGCCCTAGCAATCAGCCCCAGCATTTT.

This clonotype was seen only a few times. The J gene is TRBJ1-4, the V gene TRBV7-9; D perhaps matches TRBD1 (5 bases). V was pared by 6 bases and J by 0 bases, with 11 bases between. Germline V gives CDR1 SEHNR, CDR2 FQNEAQ (reference sequence). The CDR3 runs to 15 residues. The CDR3 spells CASSSRVPTNEKLFF. The CDR3 DNA sequence: TGTGCCAGCAGTTCCAGGGTTCCAACTAATGAAAAACTGTTTTTT. The complete variable domain, with remaining parts taken from reference TRBV7-9 and TRBJ1-4, reads DTGVSQNPRHKITKRGQNVTFRCDPISEHNRLYWYRQTLGQGPEFLTYFQNEAQLEKSRLLSDRFSAERPKGSFSTLEIQRTEQGDSAMYLCASSSRVPTNEKLFFGSGTQLSVL.

The chain is built from TRBV5-4 and TRBJ2-1; 13 bases are shared with TRBD2. Germline loops: CDR1 SGHNT, CDR2 YYREEE (reference sequence). The CDR3 is 16 amino acids. Trimming cost V 0 bases and J 6 bases; bases outside gene matches: 3. CDR3 residues: CASSLGGLAGLNEQFF. CDR3 coding DNA: TGTGCCAGCAGCTTGGGGGGACTAGCGGGACTCAATGAGCAGTTCTTC.